The source of this TCR beta chain is a study of blood T cell repertoires in COVID-19. Method: immunoSEQ multiplex PCR; TCRdb's copy keeps in-frame clones and lacks some. The table lists 45,000 or so clones, 87% of them singletons. Unmatched junction bases numbered 7, after V lost 5 bases and J lost 4 bases. Germline V gene sequence: CDR1 MNHEY, CDR2 SMNVEV (reference sequence). This CDR3 has 15 residues. This clone was seen a single time. The clonotype comes from a woman of 80 years or more with COVID-19, enrolled during active disease. Input material: peripheral blood. The rearrangement joins TRBV27 to TRBJ1-2, with 10 bases that match TRBD1. Here the CDR3 reads CASSPGTGATYGYTF. The CDR3 DNA follows: TGTGCCAGCAGTCCTGGGACAGGGGCTACCTATGGCTACACCTTC.